These T cell receptor beta chains were read from a single sample in a study of shared clonotypes between healthy human individuals. The protocol was immunoSEQ multiplex PCR, while the TCRdb copy is restricted to in-frame clones and leaves out a portion. The sample gives some 1.5 million clones, approximately 98% of which show up once; roughly 0.45% is in the top ten. The specimen was naive CD4+ T cells sorted from blood. The receptors were sampled from a man between 25 and 39 years old in good health. Each CDR3 is given with its conserved first and last residue. Some rows mark clone size as missing; the rest say once, few, many or name a class of expanded clone.

V gene	clone size	J gene	CDR3 protein
TRBV5-1	-	TRBJ1-1	CASSLATAMNTEAFF
TRBV18	-	TRBJ2-3	CASSPRQGSTDTQYF
TRBV11-2	-	TRBJ2-7	CASSFRSASYEQYF
TRBV25-1	-	TRBJ2-7	CASSVMDGRTNPYEQYF
TRBV28	-	TRBJ2-7	CASSWTGGVQQYF
TRBV21-1	-	TRBJ2-5	CASSKVPGGRETQYF
TRBV7-2	-	TRBJ2-7	CASSLARGPLYEQYF
TRBV29-1	-	TRBJ2-1	CSVEDRDRGSNEQFF
TRBV4-1	-	TRBJ2-3	CASSQLGLPGDTQYF
TRBV10-2	-	TRBJ2-1	CASSEFRTGRLARVNEQFF
TRBV6-6	-	TRBJ2-5	CASSYAASGGQETQYF
TRBV29-1	-	TRBJ2-3	CSVGGVAERASTDTQYF
TRBV5-6	once	TRBJ2-7	CASSLRQGGPYEQYF
TRBV7-4	-	TRBJ2-7	CASSFSLRRGLAYEQYF
TRBV5-1	-	TRBJ2-5	CASSPGPKETQYF
TRBV18	-	TRBJ2-7	CASSPPGTSGSSYEQYF
TRBV7-6	-	TRBJ2-7	CASSNSGRAYEQYF
TRBV10-1	-	TRBJ1-1	CASSGGKNTEAFF
TRBV5-1	once	TRBJ1-4	CASSLTGPNEKLFF
TRBV5-1	-	TRBJ1-1	CASSLVSNTEAFF
TRBV4-3	-	TRBJ1-5	CASSQERAQPQHF
TRBV4-3	-	TRBJ2-1	CASSPGLAGYNEQFF
TRBV7-2	-	TRBJ2-2	CASSRTSGSLNTGELFF
TRBV27	-	TRBJ2-7	CASRQSTPYEQYF
TRBV11-3	-	TRBJ2-3	CASSLVAGPTDTQYF
TRBV10-3	-	TRBJ2-3	CATTGTSNTDTQYF
TRBV4-3	-	TRBJ2-2	CASSHRQGTGELFF
TRBV19	once	TRBJ1-1	CASTSGVVTEAFF
TRBV2	-	TRBJ2-5	CASSGTGAETQYF
TRBV4-1	-	TRBJ2-7	CASSQGLAAPYEQYF
TRBV27	-	TRBJ2-2	CASSLWPTGYGELFF
TRBV5-5	-	TRBJ2-7	CASSLSGSGGYEQYF
TRBV6-1	once	TRBJ1-2	CASSRARGEDYGYTF
TRBV28	-	TRBJ2-1	CASSSRWIRGRSYNEQFF
TRBV7-2	-	TRBJ2-3	CASSLGVKHTDTQYF
TRBV6-6	-	TRBJ2-1	CASSYPVGGYNEQFF
TRBV5-6	-	TRBJ2-2	CASSLYGPQGQTGELFF
TRBV7-2	-	TRBJ2-7	CASSLETSGSGEQYF
TRBV28	once	TRBJ2-7	CASGRGYEQYF
TRBV18	-	TRBJ2-5	CASSPRRVGETQYF
TRBV7-3	-	TRBJ2-1	CASSQRLAGDNEQFF
TRBV6-6	-	TRBJ2-1	CASIDEWGYNEQFF
TRBV18	-	TRBJ1-1	CASSTRDRGIPNTEAFF
TRBV30	-	TRBJ1-5	CAWGPSNQPQHF